Following are 27 T cell receptor beta chains from one sample sequenced in a study of T cell responses to AZD1222 COVID-19 vaccine. Sequenced by immunoSEQ multiplex PCR; TCRdb stores in-frame clones only, minus some. The sample shows about 110,000 clones, 88% of them seen only once. The sequences come from peripheral blood, collected on day 0 of AZD1222 vaccination. The receptors originated from an adult in good health.

CDR3 amino acids: CASASYGTQYF. DNA for the CDR3: TGTGCTAGTGCCTCCTACGGGACCCAGTACTTC. V gene TRBV12-5 combines with J gene TRBJ2-5, with no clear D. Germline loops: CDR1 LGHNT, CDR2 FRNRAP. Trimming took off 7 bases at V and 7 bases at J, with 10 bases between the two ends. There are 11 residues in the CDR3.

CDR3 in amino acids: CASSEVSSQTYF. In DNA form, the CDR3 reads TGTGCCAGCAGTGAAGTGAGCAGTCAAACGTACTTC. The chain combines TRBV2 with TRBJ2-7; D ambiguous. Germline V lookup: CDR1 SNHLY, CDR2 FYNNEI. The CDR3 covers 12 residues. The V end lost 1 base, the J end lost 12 bases, and 13 bases lay between the germline ends. The whole variable domain, remainder taken from reference TRBV2 and TRBJ2-7, is EPEVTQTPSHQVTQMGQEVILRCVPISNHLYFYWYRQILGQKVEFLVSFYNNEISEKSEIFDDQFSVERPDGSNFTLKIRSTKLEDSAMYFCASSEVSSQTYFGPGTRLTVT.

This chain links TRBV30 with TRBJ1-2; D unclear. CDR1 is GTSNPN, CDR2 SVGIG, per germline (reference sequence). Deletions cut 5 bases from V and 0 bases from J, with 19 bases between. The CDR3 spans 16 residues. The CDR3 coding sequence is TGTGCCTGGGACTCGCGGTCCGCCCTTTCTAACTATGGCTACACCTTC. It is translated as CAWDSRSALSNYGYTF.

The rearrangement links TRBV6-5 to TRBJ1-5; D gene unclear. The germline V and J ends were trimmed by 6 bases and 4 bases, with 10 bases remaining between them. Germline CDR1 MNHEY, CDR2 SVGAGI. CDR3 size: 13 residues. The CDR3 DNA reads as TGTGCCAGCAGACCCCACACTAATCAGCCCCAGCATTTT. Translation: CASRPHTNQPQHF.

This chain joins TRBV5-5 and TRBJ2-5; the match to TRBD2 covers 9 bases. There are 16 residues in the CDR3. V lost 0 bases, J lost 1 base, and 4 bases stayed unmatched. Germline lookup yields CDR1 SGHKS and CDR2 YYEKEE (reference sequence). CDR3 sequence: CASSLGARGGQETQYF. In DNA, the CDR3 is TGTGCCAGCAGCTTGGGGGCGCGGGGGGGCCAAGAGACCCAGTACTTC.

The genes are TRBV18 and TRBJ2-7, with 9 bases aligning to TRBD2. CDR1 KGHSH and CDR2 LQKENI come from the germline V gene. V trimming: 6 bases; J trimming: 2 bases; junction bases outside the gene matches: 11. This CDR3 has 16 residues. In nucleotides, the CDR3 is TGTGCCAGCTCCCAGCAAGCGGGAGGTCTAACCTACGAGCAGTACTTC. This codes for CASSQQAGGLTYEQYF.

This clone was observed a single time. As DNA, the CDR3 is TGTGCCAGTCATGGAGGACAGGGCCTGGGCTATGGCTACACCTTC. It translates to CASHGGQGLGYGYTF. V and J are TRBV6-5 and TRBJ1-2; 8 nucleotides line up with TRBD1. Germline CDR1 MNHEY, CDR2 SVGAGI. The V gene end was trimmed by 9 bases and the J gene end by 4 bases; junction bases not matched to a gene: 13. The CDR3 runs to 15 residues.

This clone has just one count. This chain uses TRBV27 with TRBJ2-5; perhaps TRBD1 as D (5 bases). Germline loops: CDR1 MNHEY, CDR2 SMNVEV (reference sequence). The CDR3 covers 15 residues. Between the trimmed V and J ends, which lost 4 bases and 5 bases, there was a span of 17 bases. The CDR3 bases are TGTGCCAGCAGTTCAAACAGGATTTTGATGGAGACCCAGTACTTC. Translated: CASSSNRILMETQYF.

The rearrangement joins TRBV5-1 to TRBJ2-7; TRBD1 is a possible D gene (5 bases). V gave up 4 bases and J gave up 3 bases, with 14 bases separating them. The CDR3 has 14 residues. From germline, CDR1 is SGHRS and CDR2 YFSETQ. CDR3 bases: TGCGCCAGCAGCCGCACGACAGAGAACTACGAGCAGTACTTC. This encodes CASSRTTENYEQYF. The full variable domain, in which reference TRBV5-1 and TRBJ2-7 provide the parts outside the CDR3, is KAGVTQTPRYLIKTRGQQVTLSCSPISGHRSVSWYQQTPGQGLQFLFEYFSETQRNKGNFPGRFSGRQFSNSRSEMNVSTLELGDSALYLCASSRTTENYEQYFGPGTRLTVT.

The chain carries TRBV5-1 and TRBJ2-2; the match to TRBD1 covers 9 bases. Germline CDR1 and CDR2: SGHRS and YFSETQ. The ends lost 0 bases at V and 5 bases at J; junction bases unmatched: 5. The CDR3 runs to 16 residues. CDR3 DNA sequence: TGCGCCAGCAGCTTGGCAGGGACAGGGATTACCGGGGAGCTGTTTTTT. This encodes CASSLAGTGITGELFF.

J is TRBJ2-5 and V is TRBV6-5, with D uncertain. V was trimmed by 0 bases and J by 3 bases, leaving 11 bases between them. The CDR3 sequence is 15 residues long. Germline assignment: CDR1 MNHEY and CDR2 SVGAGI. The CDR3 protein is CASSYSGSRKETQYF. The CDR3 coding sequence is TGTGCCAGCAGTTACTCGGGCAGTCGAAAAGAGACCCAGTACTTC.

The rearrangement joins TRBV24-1 to TRBJ2-2; D not certain. Trimming removed 1 base at V and 1 base at J, with 12 bases between. This CDR3 contains 17 residues. Germline-derived CDR1 and CDR2 are KGHDR and SFDVKD. The CDR3 region is CATSDLIGSLNTGELFF. The DNA of the CDR3 is TGTGCCACCAGTGATTTAATCGGCAGCCTGAACACCGGGGAGCTGTTTTTT.

The chain links TRBV5-1 to TRBJ2-2; D gene ambiguous. Trimming stripped 4 bases from V and 7 bases from J, with 17 bases between. Germline lookup yields CDR1 SGHRS and CDR2 YFSETQ. The CDR3 contains 15 residues. The CDR3 sequence: CASSLAATLFGELFF. The CDR3 nucleotides are TGCGCCAGCAGCCTGGCGGCCACTCTCTTCGGGGAGCTGTTTTTT.

The chain carries TRBV5-1 and TRBJ2-1; 8 bases agree with TRBD1. The length of the CDR3 is 15 residues. Trimming removed 1 base from V and 7 bases from J; junction bases left unmatched: 7. Germline assignment: CDR1 SGHRS and CDR2 YFSETQ. For the CDR3, the DNA is TGCGCCAGCAGCTTGTTACAGGGGGAGGTAAATGAGCAGTTCTTC. Translating it yields CASSLLQGEVNEQFF.

The J gene is TRBJ1-6, the V gene TRBV7-9; D might be TRBD1 (5 bases). Germline V CDR1 and CDR2: SEHNR, FQNEAQ (reference sequence). The CDR3 totals 15 residues. V was trimmed by 3 bases and J by 8 bases, leaving 14 bases between them. The CDR3 is CASSLVNGQDSPLHF. In DNA, the CDR3 is TGTGCCAGCAGCTTGGTAAACGGACAAGATTCACCCCTCCACTTT.

The genes are TRBV4-1 and TRBJ2-2; D is unresolved. V shed 1 base and J shed 4 bases, with 7 bases lying between them. This CDR3 is built from 14 residues. Germline CDR1 MGHRA, CDR2 YSYEKL. CDR3 residues: CASSQGKTTGELFF. As DNA, the CDR3 is TGCGCCAGCAGCCAAGGAAAGACCACCGGGGAGCTGTTTTTT.

V is TRBV24-1 and J is TRBJ2-2; D may be TRBD1 (6 bases). Germline values: CDR1 KGHDR, CDR2 SFDVKD. V lost 2 bases, J lost 0 bases, and 9 bases lay in between. This CDR3 contains 16 residues. The chain's CDR3 is CATSDSGTPNTGELFF. The CDR3 nucleotides are TGTGCCACCAGTGATTCCGGGACACCGAACACCGGGGAGCTGTTTTTT.

V and J are TRBV10-3 and TRBJ1-6; possibly TRBD1 for D (5 bases). This CDR3 is 16 amino acids long. V was cut by 6 bases and J by 1 base, with 13 bases left in between. Germline V CDR1 and CDR2: ENHRY, SYGVKD. The CDR3 coding sequence is TGTGCCATCAGGCCGTCCACAGGTTCCTATAATTCACCCCTCCACTTT. Encoded protein: CAIRPSTGSYNSPLHF.

V and J are TRBV27 and TRBJ1-1; unclear D gene. Per the germline V gene, CDR1 is MNHEY and CDR2 is SMNVEV (reference sequence). The CDR3 covers 15 residues. V gave up 5 bases and J gave up 0 bases, with 13 bases separating them. CDR3 DNA sequence: TGTGCCAGCAGTCGTTACACATCCATGAACACTGAAGCTTTCTTT. Its translation: CASSRYTSMNTEAFF.

The genes are TRBV5-5 and TRBJ1-1; unclear D gene. V gave up 6 bases and J gave up 4 bases, with 13 bases separating them. There are 13 residues in the CDR3. Germline lookup yields CDR1 SGHKS and CDR2 YYEKEE (reference sequence). In DNA, the CDR3 is TGTGCCAGCAACGCCAGATTGGGCACTGAAGCTTTCTTT. Its translation is CASNARLGTEAFF.

The rearrangement joins TRBV7-9 to TRBJ1-6, with 8 nucleotides matching TRBD1. This CDR3 comprises 12 residues. The V and J ends lost 5 bases and 14 bases, in that order; junction bases with no gene match: 5. Germline V gene lookup returns CDR1 SEHNR and CDR2 FQNEAQ (reference sequence). The CDR3 nucleotides read TGTGCCAGCAGCCCACAGGGGGAAACCCTCCACTTT. It encodes CASSPQGETLHF.

The rearrangement uses TRBV19 and TRBJ2-1, with no clear D. This CDR3 comprises 10 residues. The V and J ends lost 10 bases and 5 bases respectively, with 6 bases between them. The V gene's germline CDR1 is LNHDA and CDR2 SQIVND (reference sequence). CDR3 nucleotides: TGTGCCACTCTACACAATGAGCAGTTCTTC. Protein: CATLHNEQFF.

This clone occurred once. The chain combines TRBV30 with TRBJ1-2; D ambiguous. The CDR3 is 12 residues long. CDR1 is GTSNPN and CDR2 is SVGIG in the germline V gene (reference sequence). V gave up 8 bases and J gave up 3 bases, with 13 bases separating them. The CDR3 spells CARLEGYYGYTF. The CDR3 coding sequence is TGTGCCAGGCTGGAGGGCTACTATGGCTACACCTTC.

The chain is built from TRBV18 and TRBJ1-1; D is ambiguous. Germline V CDR1 and CDR2: KGHSH, LQKENI. Trimming shortened V by 3 bases and J by 1 base, and 9 bases separated the two germline ends. The CDR3 contains 14 residues. The DNA for the CDR3 is TGTGCCAGCTCACCCCCGAACACGAACACTGAAGCTTTCTTT. It codes for CASSPPNTNTEAFF.

The chain employs TRBV11-2 and TRBJ2-2; TRBD1 aligns across 8 bases. The germline CDR1 and CDR2 sequences are SGHAT and FQNNGV. CDR3 size: 15 residues. The J segment lost 1 base and the V segment lost 5 bases, leaving 3 bases of the junction unmatched. CDR3 DNA sequence: TGTGCCAGCAGCCGGGGACAGGAGAACACCGGGGAGCTGTTTTTT. This sequence encodes CASSRGQENTGELFF.

The chain recombines TRBV7-9 with TRBJ1-2; 7 bases fit TRBD1. CDR3 length: 15 residues. V lost 5 bases and J lost 5; bases outside the gene matches: 11. Germline V CDR1 and CDR2: SEHNR, FQNEAQ (reference sequence). The CDR3 here is CASSPEGGAGYGYTF. Written as DNA, the CDR3 is TGTGCCAGCAGCCCCGAAGGGGGCGCAGGATATGGCTACACCTTC.

V and J are TRBV5-5 and TRBJ1-1, with 7 bases lining up with TRBD1. The CDR3 sequence is 14 residues long. The germline V gene encodes CDR1 SGHKS and CDR2 YYEKEE (reference sequence). V lost 3 bases, J lost 1 base, and 3 bases stayed unmatched. Here the CDR3 reads CASSSGQANTEAFF. CDR3 in DNA: TGTGCCAGCAGCTCCGGACAGGCGAACACTGAAGCTTTCTTT.